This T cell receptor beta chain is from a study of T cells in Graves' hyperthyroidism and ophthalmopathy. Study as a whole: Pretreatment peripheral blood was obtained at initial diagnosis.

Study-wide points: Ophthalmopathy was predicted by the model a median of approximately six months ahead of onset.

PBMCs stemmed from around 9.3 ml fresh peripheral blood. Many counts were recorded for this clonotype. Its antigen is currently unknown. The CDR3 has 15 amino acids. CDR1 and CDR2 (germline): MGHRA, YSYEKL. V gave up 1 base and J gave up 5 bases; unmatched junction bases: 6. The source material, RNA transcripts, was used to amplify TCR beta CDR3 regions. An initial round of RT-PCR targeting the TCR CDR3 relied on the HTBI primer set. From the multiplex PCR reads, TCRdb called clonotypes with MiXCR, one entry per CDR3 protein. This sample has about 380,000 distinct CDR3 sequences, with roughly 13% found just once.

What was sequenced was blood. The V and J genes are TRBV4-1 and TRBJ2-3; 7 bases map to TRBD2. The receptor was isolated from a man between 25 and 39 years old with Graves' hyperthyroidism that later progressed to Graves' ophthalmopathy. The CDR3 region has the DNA TGCGCCAGCAGCCAAGCCCGCGGGGGAGTAGATACGCAGTATTTT. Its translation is CASSQARGGVDTQYF.